A selection of T cell receptor beta chains follows, all from one sample in a study of metastatic and nonmetastatic thyroid tumors. TCRdb re-called the PCR reads with MiXCR. The sample carries fewer than 45,000 clones, 13% recorded once. The sequenced sample consisted of blood. The receptor source for this set is a female donor with papillary thyroid cancer or a benign thyroid nodule (not recorded which). Some clones in this sample may be carry-over from other donors' samples. The CDR3 runs from the conserved cysteine through the conserved F or W. Fields, in order: V gene, D gene, J gene, CDR3 protein. The D gene is left open where the match is weak.

TRBV6-1	.	TRBJ1-1	CASRGVNTEAFF
TRBV12-5	.	TRBJ2-5	CASGLVTTQETQYF
TRBV7-9	.	TRBJ1-5	CASSPHGRNQPQHF
TRBV28	TRBD1	TRBJ2-3	CASSLLGTGTSVTDTQYF
TRBV6-1	TRBD1	TRBJ1-1	CASKRTGEGTEAFF
TRBV4-1	.	TRBJ2-2	CASRSTGELFF
TRBV12-3/TRBV12-4	TRBD1	TRBJ1-2	CASTLGGDPRIYGYTF
TRBV20-1	.	TRBJ1-4	CSAAPGAVPNEKLFF
TRBV5-1	.	TRBJ2-3	CASSLGVLSFTDTQYF
TRBV7-7	TRBD1	TRBJ2-2	CASSQVGTGGSGELFF
TRBV18	.	TRBJ2-1	CASSPGQGPYNEQFF
TRBV6-1	TRBD2	TRBJ2-7	CASSPIVAGGSYEQYF
TRBV6-1	.	TRBJ1-5	CASSELHTNQPQHF
TRBV12-5	TRBD1	TRBJ1-1	CASGSSVPGQGNTEAFF
TRBV20-1	TRBD2	TRBJ2-3	CSAQDGAGGGTDTQYF
TRBV28	.	TRBJ2-1	CASSLRQGRGLYNEQFF
TRBV24-1	.	TRBJ2-7	CATSDPPSFEQYF
TRBV6-5	.	TRBJ2-7	CASSYPGLARHSYEQYF
TRBV11-1	.	TRBJ2-4	CASSLDAGYGLHRNIQYF
TRBV6-1	TRBD2	TRBJ2-7	CASSEAITSGYEQYF
TRBV7-9	.	TRBJ1-1	CASSQQGLGEAFF
TRBV2	TRBD2	TRBJ2-5	CASSRGTSGRVGAETQYF
TRBV30	.	TRBJ1-4	CAWNSNQIPKNEKLFF